This T cell receptor beta chain originates from a study of T-cell reconstitution after alpha-beta-depleted transplantation in children. General study points: Newly produced T cells mostly accounted for T-cell counts and diversity one year post-transplant. By about two months after transplant, alpha-beta T cells reportedly arose from several hundred graft clones that had expanded.

The CDR3 runs 14 residues. The trim removed 6 bases at V and 6 bases at J, leaving 9 bases unmatched. CDR1 and CDR2 from the germline V gene are DFQATT and SNEGSKA (reference sequence). This clonotype was seen more than once but under ten times. Its antigen is currently unknown. This sample's TCRbeta library carried unique molecular identifier barcodes. TCRdb reprocessed the PCR reads with MiXCR, giving one entry per CDR3 protein. The sample carries about 980,000 distinct CDR3 sequences, about 29% recorded once. The sample consisted of PBMCs, mostly from graft donor cells, taken 360 days after TCRalphabeta/CD19-depleted stem cell transplant. This sequence originates from a boy less than two years old who had a stem cell transplant for SCID, so the T cells may come from the graft donor. The chain is built from TRBV20-1 and TRBJ2-3; 10 positions agree with TRBD2. The CDR3 region is CSASTGLASDTQYF. CDR3 nucleotides: TGCAGTGCGAGCACGGGACTAGCGAGCGATACGCAGTATTTT.